The present T cell receptor beta chain was sequenced within a study of blood T cells in healthy people across ages. Study-level results: Researchers deemed the diversity estimates from one million T cells underestimates.

Note on this clonotype: Its antigen is not identified.

Trimming removed 0 bases at V and 4 bases at J, with 15 bases between. In germline, CDR1 is SGHVS, CDR2 FQNEAQ. This CDR3 region has 16 residues. Primers used in a second PCR of about 7 to 12 cycles were a sample-barcoded 5' primer and a J-beta primer mix. TCRdb passed the 5' RACE reads through MiXCR, listing each CDR3 protein once. The sample holds roughly 700,000 distinct CDR3 sequences; around half are singletons and the top ten take 25% to 35%. The specimen was blood. The receptor was derived from a woman aged 60-75 years in good health. The chain carries TRBV7-8 and TRBJ1-2, with D perhaps TRBD1 (6 bases). The CDR3 protein is CASSLATGLNGYGYTF. For the CDR3, the DNA is TGTGCCAGCAGCTTAGCTACAGGGTTAAACGGCTATGGCTACACCTTC. Drawing the rest from reference TRBV7-8 and TRBJ1-2, the complete variable domain is GAGVSQSPRYKVAKRGQDVALRCDPISGHVSLFWYQQALGQGPEFLTYFQNEAQLDKSGLPSDRFFAERPEGSVSTLKIQRTQQEDSAVYLCASSLATGLNGYGYTFGSGTRLTVV.